These 31 T cell receptor beta chains originate from one sample sequenced in a study of cytomegalovirus exposure and HLA in healthy donors. The study ran its PCR with 60 Vbeta and 13 Jbeta primers. Profiling relied on immunoSEQ multiplex PCR, and the TCRdb table lists in-frame clones only, not all of them. This sample's clone table lists about 140,000 clones. The sequencing input was PBMCs. Receptors were obtained from a male donor in good health and CMV-seronegative.

This chain links TRBV2 with TRBJ1-4; no firm D call. Germline CDR1 is SNHLY and CDR2 is FYNNEI. This CDR3 has 12 amino acids. Trimming removed 7 bases from V and 7 bases from J, with 10 bases in between. CDR3 coding DNA: TGTGCCAGCAAGTTGGAGAGTGAAAAACTGTTTTTT. Translating it yields CASKLESEKLFF.

The chain uses TRBV5-4 and TRBJ1-3, with a possible D match to TRBD1 (6 bases). Germline assignment: CDR1 SGHNT and CDR2 YYREEE (reference sequence). Trimming took 4 bases from V and 0 from J, leaving 20 bases between them. CDR3 length equals 18 residues. In nucleotides, the CDR3 is TGTGCCAGCAGCCCAAATATTCCGCAGGGGTTCTCTGGAAACACCATATATTTT. Residues: CASSPNIPQGFSGNTIYF.

The chain employs TRBV2 and TRBJ1-2; 8 positions agree with TRBD1. J lost 4 bases, V lost 6 bases, and 10 bases had no gene match. CDR1 and CDR2 from the germline V gene are SNHLY and FYNNEI. This CDR3 has 15 residues. The CDR3 sequence: CASRAPGQVLYGYTF. In DNA, the CDR3 is TGTGCCAGCAGGGCCCCGGGACAGGTCCTCTATGGCTACACCTTC.

The chain combines TRBV29-1 with TRBJ1-1; 7 bases align to TRBD1. Germline V gene lookup returns CDR1 SQVTM and CDR2 ANQGSEA. With V trimmed by 7 bases and J by 0 bases, 11 bases remained unmatched. CDR3 length: 15 amino acids. The CDR3 is CSAIPRGSMNTEAFF. CDR3 sequence (DNA): TGCAGCGCGATCCCCAGGGGGTCGATGAACACTGAAGCTTTCTTT. The full variable domain, its missing parts supplied by reference TRBV29-1 and TRBJ1-1, is SAVISQKPSRDICQRGTSLTIQCQVDSQVTMMFWYRQQPGQSLTLIATANQGSEATYESGFVIDKFPISRPNLTFSTLTVSNMSPEDSSIYLCSAIPRGSMNTEAFFGQGTRLTVV.

V usage is TRBV5-6 and J usage is TRBJ1-1; D not resolved. Looked up from germline, CDR1 is SGHDT and CDR2 is YYEEEE. The V and J ends lost 4 bases and 6 bases respectively, with 13 bases between them. The CDR3 is 13 amino acids. CDR3 nucleotide sequence: TGTGCCAGCAGCACGGACGGAGGGCCTGAAGCTTTCTTT. It encodes CASSTDGGPEAFF.

The rearrangement links TRBV7-2 to TRBJ1-2; TRBD1 matches 11 bases. CDR1 and CDR2 from the germline V gene are SGHTA and FQGNSA. This CDR3 is built from 13 residues. The CDR3 DNA is TGTGCAGTTCCCGGGACAGGGGGCTATGGCTACACCTTC. Its translation: CAVPGTGGYGYTF.

The chain links TRBV25-1 to TRBJ1-5; D call uncertain. Trimming took off 3 bases at V and 4 bases at J, with 16 bases between the two ends. From germline, CDR1 is MGHDK and CDR2 SYGVNS. The CDR3 is 16 residues long. The DNA of the CDR3 is TGTGCCAGCAGTGAGTCAGGATCGGGAGCGAATCAGCCCCAGCATTTT. As protein: CASSESGSGANQPQHF.

The chain carries TRBV2 and TRBJ1-5; a weak D match, TRBD1 (5 bases). V lost 7 bases and J lost 3, with 16 bases in between. From germline, CDR1 is SNHLY and CDR2 FYNNEI. The CDR3 runs to 15 residues. The CDR3 nucleotides read TGTGCCAGCACCAAGGAGGGGCCTGTCAATCAGCCCCAGCATTTT. Its protein is CASTKEGPVNQPQHF.

The V gene is TRBV5-1, the J gene TRBJ1-1, with no clear D. The CDR3 extends over 15 amino acids. Trimming left V 3 bases short and J 0 bases short, with 12 bases between. Germline lookup yields CDR1 SGHRS and CDR2 YFSETQ. CDR3 in amino acids: CASSSAGGLNTEAFF. The CDR3 DNA reads TGCGCCAGCAGCTCGGCCGGCGGCCTGAACACTGAAGCTTTCTTT.

This chain links TRBV7-9 with TRBJ1-1; no clear D gene. V lost 6 bases, J lost 4 bases, and 12 bases lay in between. Per the germline V gene, CDR1 is SEHNR and CDR2 is FQNEAQ (reference sequence). This CDR3 is 13 amino acids long. CDR3 protein: CASRPLDGTEAFF. CDR3 nucleotides: TGTGCCAGCAGACCACTCGATGGCACTGAAGCTTTCTTT.

With respect to this clone: The sample has other DNA sequences that encode this CDR3 too. The gene calls are TRBV18 and TRBJ1-5, with 10 bases matching TRBD1. Looked up from germline, CDR1 is KGHSH and CDR2 is LQKENI. CDR3 length equals 15 residues. The trim removed 3 bases at V and 4 bases at J, leaving 3 bases unmatched. The CDR3 DNA is TGTGCCAGCTCACCGGGGACAGGGGCAAATCAGCCCCAGCATTTT. It is translated as CASSPGTGANQPQHF.

J is TRBJ2-6 and V is TRBV30, with TRBD1 matching 10 bases. The J segment lost 2 bases and the V segment lost 1 base, leaving 5 bases of the junction unmatched. CDR3 length: 17 amino acids. In germline, CDR1 is GTSNPN, CDR2 SVGIG (reference sequence). The CDR3 sequence is CAWSAGTGVTGANVLTF. CDR3 in DNA: TGTGCCTGGAGTGCCGGGACAGGGGTAACTGGGGCCAACGTCCTGACTTTC.

The rearrangement uses TRBV18 and TRBJ1-1, with D possibly TRBD1 on 6 matching bases. Germline CDR1 is KGHSH and CDR2 is LQKENI. The length of the CDR3 is 16 residues. With 3 bases removed from V and 0 bases from J, the gap between germline ends came to 14 bases. The CDR3 region is CASSPRDKGLNTEAFF. The DNA for the CDR3 is TGTGCCAGCTCACCTCGGGACAAGGGGCTGAACACTGAAGCTTTCTTT.

The chain couples TRBV4-1 to TRBJ2-5, with a tentative D call TRBD2 (7 bases). The CDR3 runs to 14 residues. Trimming cost V 8 bases and J 5 bases, with 18 bases left between them. Germline V gives CDR1 MGHRA, CDR2 YSYEKL. DNA of the CDR3: TGCGCCAGCTCCCAGGAGGGGGGGCCGGAGACCCAGTACTTC. Translating it yields CASSQEGGPETQYF.

This chain joins TRBV18 and TRBJ2-7, with a weak D call TRBD2 (6 bases). Germline V gives CDR1 KGHSH, CDR2 LQKENI. The CDR3 contains 15 residues. The V end lost 5 bases, the J end lost 5 bases, and 19 bases lay between the germline ends. The CDR3 region has the DNA TGTGCCAGCTCATACGACGGGACTGGTCGGGACGAGCAGTACTTC. Its protein product is CASSYDGTGRDEQYF. The variable domain in full, completed from reference TRBV18 and TRBJ2-7, reads NAGVMQNPRHLVRRRGQEARLRCSPMKGHSHVYWYRQLPEEGLKFMVYLQKENIIDESGMPKERFSAEFPKEGPSILRIQQVVRGDSAAYFCASSYDGTGRDEQYFGPGTRLTVT.

This chain joins TRBV4-2 and TRBJ1-1; perhaps TRBD1 as D (6 bases). The CDR3 consists of 14 residues. V was shortened by 4 bases and J by 4 bases, with 13 bases between the two germline ends. CDR1 and CDR2 from the germline V gene are LGHNA and YNFKEQ. CDR3 region: CASSPAGETTEAFF. The CDR3 coding sequence is TGTGCCAGCAGCCCAGCAGGGGAGACCACTGAAGCTTTCTTT.

Concerning this clone itself: Other nucleotide sequences from this sample produce the same CDR3. The CDR3 sequence: CASSLAGGANEKLFF. As DNA, the CDR3 is TGTGCCAGCAGCTTGGCAGGGGGTGCTAATGAAAAACTGTTTTTT. V usage is TRBV5-6 and J usage is TRBJ1-4; 7 nucleotides line up with TRBD1. Germline V gene lookup returns CDR1 SGHDT and CDR2 YYEEEE. CDR3 size: 15 residues. After removal of 0 bases from V and 3 bases from J, the junction contained 2 bases not matched to a gene.

This chain links TRBV27 with TRBJ2-7; TRBD1 might be the D (6 bases). This CDR3 has 15 residues. V lost 8 bases to trimming and J lost 0 bases, with 17 bases between them. The germline gives CDR1 MNHEY, CDR2 SMNVEV (reference sequence). Here the CDR3 reads CASGEGQSLSYEQYF. The CDR3 bases are TGTGCCAGCGGCGAAGGACAGTCCCTCTCCTACGAGCAGTACTTC.

The CDR3 here is CASSLTGDNQPQHF. The CDR3 bases are TGCGCCAGCAGCTTGACAGGGGACAATCAGCCCCAGCATTTT. The rearrangement uses TRBV5-1 and TRBJ1-5; TRBD1 aligns across 7 bases. Germline V lookup: CDR1 SGHRS, CDR2 YFSETQ. Germline trimming cut 1 base from V and 3 bases from J; bases unmatched to any gene: 1. The CDR3 runs 14 residues.

The chain employs TRBV6-1 and TRBJ2-5; 10 bases are a match to TRBD2. The CDR3 extends over 15 amino acids. The ends lost 7 bases at V and 5 bases at J; junction bases unmatched: 10. Germline V CDR1 and CDR2: MNHNS, SASEGT. The CDR3 here is CASKVKSSGGETQYF. The CDR3 DNA reads as TGTGCCAGCAAGGTTAAATCTAGCGGGGGTGAGACCCAGTACTTC.

This chain connects TRBV9 to TRBJ1-1; 7 bases are a match to TRBD1. The V gene's germline CDR1 is SGDLS and CDR2 YYNGEE. This CDR3 contains 14 residues. The V segment lost 0 bases and the J segment 11 bases; nucleotides outside the gene matches: 10. CDR3 sequence reads: CASSVAGQLMGAFF. CDR3 in DNA: TGTGCCAGCAGCGTAGCGGGACAGTTAATGGGGGCTTTCTTT.

The CDR3 DNA is TGCAGCGTAGCGGGAGGGTCCTACAATGAGCAGTTCTTC. Translation gives CSVAGGSYNEQFF. V and J are TRBV29-1 and TRBJ2-1; TRBD2 matches 10 bases. CDR1 is SQVTM and CDR2 is ANQGSEA in the germline V gene. With V trimmed by 6 bases and J by 1 base, 0 bases remained unmatched. The length of the CDR3 is 13 residues.

The chain employs TRBV29-1 and TRBJ2-7; TRBD1 agrees at 8 bases. Germline V gene sequence: CDR1 SQVTM, CDR2 ANQGSEA. The CDR3 is 14 amino acids. Trimming took 1 base from V and 2 from J; bases not matched to a gene: 4. Here the CDR3 reads CSVEAQGAPYEQYF. The CDR3 DNA sequence: TGCAGCGTTGAAGCCCAGGGGGCTCCCTACGAGCAGTACTTC.

This chain connects TRBV9 to TRBJ2-2, with TRBD2 identical over 10 bases. The length of the CDR3 is 16 residues. The V segment lost 0 bases and the J segment 5 bases; nucleotides outside the gene matches: 4. Germline CDR1 SGDLS, CDR2 YYNGEE. CDR3 amino acids: CASSVGLAGPTGELFF. DNA of the CDR3: TGTGCCAGCAGCGTAGGACTAGCGGGCCCTACCGGGGAGCTGTTTTTT.

This rearrangement joins TRBV28 to TRBJ2-1; 7 bases agree with TRBD1. Germline-derived CDR1 and CDR2 are MDHEN and SYDVKM. The CDR3 loop spans 12 amino acids. The ends lost 10 bases at V and 6 bases at J; junction bases unmatched: 6. DNA for the CDR3: TGTGCCACCACGGACAGGATCAATGAGCAGTTCTTC. It yields the protein CATTDRINEQFF.

The chain employs TRBV20-1 and TRBJ1-2; D not resolved. Per the germline V gene, CDR1 is DFQATT and CDR2 is SNEGSKA (reference sequence). The ends were cut back, 7 bases at V and 5 bases at J, with 11 bases in the middle. The CDR3 has 11 residues. CDR3 loop: CSVGSPYGYTF. The CDR3 region has the DNA TGCAGTGTTGGCAGTCCATATGGCTACACCTTC.

The chain uses TRBV2 and TRBJ1-6; D might be TRBD1 (6 bases). The CDR3 spans 14 residues. Germline V gene data show CDR1 as SNHLY and CDR2 as FYNNEI. V lost 8 bases to trimming and J lost 10 bases, with 18 bases between them. CDR3 nucleotide sequence: TGTGCCAGCGGGATGAGAAGGGACACATCACCCCTCCACTTT. Translated: CASGMRRDTSPLHF.

This chain links TRBV30 with TRBJ1-3, with D unclear. Per the germline V gene, CDR1 is GTSNPN and CDR2 is SVGIG (reference sequence). Trimming stripped 0 bases from V and 4 bases from J, with 10 bases between. CDR3 length: 14 amino acids. In DNA, the CDR3 is TGTGCCTGGAGTGTAGGAGGGTTAGGAAACACCATATATTTT. It yields the protein CAWSVGGLGNTIYF.

The chain recombines TRBV6-5 with TRBJ1-2; a weak D match, TRBD1 (5 bases). This CDR3 region has 11 residues. The V and J ends lost 4 bases and 7 bases respectively, with 7 bases between them. The germline CDR1 and CDR2 sequences are MNHEY and SVGAGI. CDR3 region: CASSFQGGYTF. DNA for the CDR3: TGTGCCAGCAGTTTCCAGGGTGGCTACACCTTC.

With regard to this clone: One end of the junction does not line up with germline, which may come from a read error. The chain combines TRBV29-1 with TRBJ1-3; a possible D gene is TRBD1 (6 bases). CDR1 and CDR2 from the germline V gene are SQVTM and ANQGSEA. This CDR3 contains 13 residues. The CDR3 loop reads CSASRDIGDTIYF. The CDR3 nucleotides are TGCAGCGCGAGTCGGGACATTGGAGACACCATATATTTT.

The chain carries TRBV11-2 and TRBJ2-3; D gene ambiguous. V shed 1 base and J shed 0 bases, with 8 bases lying between them. There are 15 residues in the CDR3. The germline V gene encodes CDR1 SGHAT and CDR2 FQNNGV. The CDR3 DNA reads as TGTGCCAGCAGCTTAGGTCCCGGGAGCACAGATACGCAGTATTTT. Translated: CASSLGPGSTDTQYF.